Listed below are T cell receptor beta chains from one sample, sequenced in a study of cytomegalovirus exposure and HLA in healthy donors. Generated by immunoSEQ multiplex PCR, the TCRdb table keeps only in-frame clones and is missing some. The sample contains 150,000 or so clones, approximately 75% of which appear only once. Material: PBMCs. These receptors were taken from a girl between 10 and 17 years old in good health and CMV-seronegative. The CDR3 runs from the conserved cysteine through the conserved F or W. The D gene is left open where the match is weak. Only some rows state a clone size, as once, few, many or a class for expanded clones.

d_call clone_size j_call v_call cdr3_nt cdr3_aa
TRBD1 . TRBJ1-2 TRBV9 TGTGCCAGCAGCGAAAGGACAGGGGGCTCTAACTATGGCTACACCTTC CASSERTGGSNYGYTF
. once TRBJ1-1 TRBV7-9 TGTGCCAGCAGCCCCCCAGGGAACACTGAAGCTTTCTTT CASSPPGNTEAFF
. once TRBJ2-7 TRBV5-1 TGCGCCAGCAGCACGGGGAGCTACGAGCAGTACTTC CASSTGSYEQYF
. . TRBJ1-1 TRBV11-2 TGTGCCAGCAGCCAGGCCCCGCTAGCTTTCTTT CASSQAPLAFF
. once TRBJ2-2 TRBV7-9 TGTGCCAGCAGCTTAGTTATACAGAGCGGGGAGCTGTTTTTT CASSLVIQSGELFF
. . TRBJ1-2 TRBV19 TGTGCCAGTAGTATCCGTCCTAGTGGCTACACCTTC CASSIRPSGYTF
. . TRBJ1-2 TRBV7-9 TGTGCCAGCAGCCCCCTAACAGCTTCTCTACTCTATGGCTACACCTTC CASSPLTASLLYGYTF
. . TRBJ2-5 TRBV7-9 TGTGCCAGCAGCTTAGGGAGGGCAGCCCAAGAGACCCAGTACTTC CASSLGRAAQETQYF
TRBD1 . TRBJ1-5 TRBV27 TGTGCCAGCAGAGGACAGGAGGGCGGACAGCCCCAGCATTTT CASRGQEGGQPQHF
. . TRBJ1-2 TRBV29-1 TGCAGCGCCGGACACAGTGGGGACTATGGCTACACCTTC CSAGHSGDYGYTF
. . TRBJ1-1 TRBV5-6 TGTGCCAGCAGCTTGGTGCGGGATGAAGCTTTCTTT CASSLVRDEAFF
. . TRBJ1-2 TRBV5-4 TGTGCCAGCAGATTCGGGGACACCGCCAACTATGGCTACACCTTC CASRFGDTANYGYTF
. once TRBJ1-2 TRBV29-1 TGCAGCGTTGTGACAGTTCATGGCTACACCTTC CSVVTVHGYTF
TRBD2 . TRBJ2-7 TRBV4-2 TGTGCCAGCAGCCAACAGCGGGGTGGCTCCTACGAGCAGTACTTC CASSQQRGGSYEQYF
. . TRBJ1-2 TRBV9 TGTGCCAGCAGCGTAGGGAGTTGGGACACCACTAACTATGGCTACACCTTC CASSVGSWDTTNYGYTF
. . TRBJ2-2 TRBV5-6 TGTGCCAGCAGCTTCCCCTCGGGGGTTAACACCGGGGAGCTGTTTTTT CASSFPSGVNTGELFF
. few TRBJ1-2 TRBV6-5 TGTGCCACCGGGGGTAACTATGGCTACACCTTC CATGGNYGYTF
. few TRBJ1-5 TRBV5-1 TGCGCCAGCAGCTTGATGCGACAGGAACGTCAGCCCCAGCATTTT CASSLMRQERQPQHF
. . TRBJ1-2 TRBV5-1 TGCGCCTCACAACCTGACAGACACTATGGCTACACCTTC CASQPDRHYGYTF
. . TRBJ1-2 TRBV19 TGTGCCAGTAGTCTGACGGGAAGGACGAACTATGGCTACACCTTC CASSLTGRTNYGYTF
TRBD2 . TRBJ2-7 TRBV7-3 TGTGCCAGCAGCGTAAGCGGGGGGTTGTCCTACGAGCAGTACTTC CASSVSGGLSYEQYF
TRBD1 few TRBJ1-2 TRBV5-8 TGTGCCAGCAGCTTGGTCATCAGGGGGAGCTATGGCTACACCTTC CASSLVIRGSYGYTF
. . TRBJ1-2 TRBV6-1 TGTGCCAGCAGATCGGCGGGACTTAATTATGGCTACACCTTC CASRSAGLNYGYTF
. . TRBJ1-3 TRBV30 TGTGCCTGGAGACTGTCCTCTGGAAACACCATATATTTT CAWRLSSGNTIYF
TRBD1 few TRBJ1-2 TRBV5-1 TGCGCCAGCAGCTACGGGACAGGGGGGGATGGCTACACCTTC CASSYGTGGDGYTF
TRBD2 . TRBJ2-1 TRBV2 TGTGCCAGCAGCCGACTAGCGGGGGGGCGGGGGGAGCAGTTCTTC CASSRLAGGRGEQFF
. . TRBJ1-5 TRBV7-8 TGTGCCAGCAGCCCCCGTGGGGGGGCAATAAATAATCAGCCCCAGCATTTT CASSPRGGAINNQPQHF
. . TRBJ2-4 TRBV7-8 TGTGCCAGCAGCCCCCGCAGGGTAGCCAAAAACATTCAGTACTTC CASSPRRVAKNIQYF
TRBD1 few TRBJ1-5 TRBV15 TGTGCCACCAGCAGAGGGGACAGGGTCGATCAGCCCCAGCATTTT CATSRGDRVDQPQHF
. . TRBJ1-1 TRBV2 TGTGCCAGCACCGAAAGGAAGGGGCGTACTGAAGCTTTCTTT CASTERKGRTEAFF
. . TRBJ1-2 TRBV5-4 TGTGCCAGCAGCTTGGTAGAGAGGGGGAACTATGGCTACACCTTC CASSLVERGNYGYTF
TRBD1 once TRBJ1-2 TRBV30 TGTGCCTACTCGGGACAGGGACCTTATGGCTACACCTTC CAYSGQGPYGYTF
TRBD1 . TRBJ2-2 TRBV6-6 TGTGCCAGCAGTTCCGACCAGGGGGCCGGGGAGCTGTTTTTT CASSSDQGAGELFF